This T cell receptor beta chain was observed in a study of T cells after yellow fever vaccination. Trimming took 0 bases from V and 0 from J, leaving 12 bases between them. CDR1 is LGHNA and CDR2 is YSLEER in the germline V gene. The CDR3 is 18 residues long. Universal primer sites and UMIs were introduced during 5'RACE template-switching synthesis of TCR cDNA. MiXCR, applied by TCRdb to the 5' RACE reads, yields one record per CDR3 protein. This table holds 400,000 to 650,000 distinct CDR3 sequences, 21% found once. The study's findings and limits: Booster samples showed a return of most primary-vaccination clones (around 96% CD4, 80% to 90% CD8).

Details on this clonotype: The target antigen is unknown.

This specimen consisted of PBMCs, obtained roughly 20 days after the first yellow fever vaccination. The clonotype was recovered from a man between 18 and 29 years old who received the YFV17D yellow fever vaccine. J is TRBJ1-6 and V is TRBV4-3, with a tentative D call TRBD1 (6 bases). The CDR3 loop is CASSQDLGGGSYNSPLHF. CDR3 coding DNA: TGCGCCAGCAGCCAAGATCTTGGAGGGGGCTCCTATAATTCACCCCTCCACTTT.